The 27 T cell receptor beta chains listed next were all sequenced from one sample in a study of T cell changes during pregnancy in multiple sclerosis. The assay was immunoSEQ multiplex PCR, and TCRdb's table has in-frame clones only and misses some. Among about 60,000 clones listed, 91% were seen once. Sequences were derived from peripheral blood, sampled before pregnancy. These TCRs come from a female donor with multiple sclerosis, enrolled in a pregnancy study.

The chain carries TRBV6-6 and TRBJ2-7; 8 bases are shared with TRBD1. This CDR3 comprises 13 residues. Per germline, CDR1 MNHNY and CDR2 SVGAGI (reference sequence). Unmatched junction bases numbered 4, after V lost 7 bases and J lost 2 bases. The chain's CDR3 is CASIEDRAYEQYF. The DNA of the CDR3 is TGTGCCAGCATTGAGGACAGGGCCTACGAGCAGTACTTC.

CDR3 nucleotide sequence: TGTGCCAGCAGCCTTGGGGGGTATAATGAAAAACTGTTTTTT. This translates into CASSLGGYNEKLFF. The chain employs TRBV7-6 and TRBJ1-4; TRBD1 is a possible D gene (5 bases). The CDR3 has 14 residues. V was trimmed by 5 bases and J by 4 bases, leaving 11 bases between them. CDR1 and CDR2 from the germline V gene are SGHVS and FNYEAQ.

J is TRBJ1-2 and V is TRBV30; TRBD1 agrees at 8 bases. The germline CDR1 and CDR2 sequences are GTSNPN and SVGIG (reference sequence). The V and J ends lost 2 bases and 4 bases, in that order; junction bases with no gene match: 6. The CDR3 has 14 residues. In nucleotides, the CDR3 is TGTGCCTGGAGTCCTCTCGACAGGGGCTATGGCTACACCTTC. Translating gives CAWSPLDRGYGYTF.

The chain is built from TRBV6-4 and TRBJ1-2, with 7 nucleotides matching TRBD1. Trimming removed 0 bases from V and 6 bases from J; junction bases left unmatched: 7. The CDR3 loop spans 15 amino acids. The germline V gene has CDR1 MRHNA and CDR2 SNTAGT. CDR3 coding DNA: TGTGCCAGCAGTGACTCATTAGGGACAGTGGATGGCTACACCTTC. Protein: CASSDSLGTVDGYTF.

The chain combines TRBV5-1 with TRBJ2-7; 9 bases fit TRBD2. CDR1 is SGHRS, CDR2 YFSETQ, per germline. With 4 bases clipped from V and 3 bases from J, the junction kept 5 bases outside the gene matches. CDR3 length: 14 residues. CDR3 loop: CASSPGLANYEQYF. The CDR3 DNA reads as TGCGCCAGCAGCCCGGGACTAGCTAACTACGAGCAGTACTTC. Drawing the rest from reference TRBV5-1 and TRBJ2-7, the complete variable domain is KAGVTQTPRYLIKTRGQQVTLSCSPISGHRSVSWYQQTPGQGLQFLFEYFSETQRNKGNFPGRFSGRQFSNSRSEMNVSTLELGDSALYLCASSPGLANYEQYFGPGTRLTVT.

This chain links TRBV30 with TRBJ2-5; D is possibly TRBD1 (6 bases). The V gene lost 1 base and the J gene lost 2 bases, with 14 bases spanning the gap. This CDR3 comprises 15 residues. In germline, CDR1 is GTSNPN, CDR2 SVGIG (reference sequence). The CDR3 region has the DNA TGTGCCTGGAGTGCAACCGGGACATCACAAGAGACCCAGTACTTC. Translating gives CAWSATGTSQETQYF.

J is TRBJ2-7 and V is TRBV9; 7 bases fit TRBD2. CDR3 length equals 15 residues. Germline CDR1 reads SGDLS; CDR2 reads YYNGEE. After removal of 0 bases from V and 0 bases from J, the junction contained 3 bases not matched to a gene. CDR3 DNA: TGTGCCAGCAGCGTAGGGGGAGGGGTCTCCTACGAGCAGTACTTC. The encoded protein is CASSVGGGVSYEQYF.

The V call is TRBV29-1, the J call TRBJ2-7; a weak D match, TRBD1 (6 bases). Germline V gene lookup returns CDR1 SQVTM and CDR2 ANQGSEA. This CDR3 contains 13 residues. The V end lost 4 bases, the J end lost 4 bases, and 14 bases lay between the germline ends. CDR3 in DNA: TGCAGCGTTGTAGGGGACAACATATACGAGCAGTACTTC. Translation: CSVVGDNIYEQYF.

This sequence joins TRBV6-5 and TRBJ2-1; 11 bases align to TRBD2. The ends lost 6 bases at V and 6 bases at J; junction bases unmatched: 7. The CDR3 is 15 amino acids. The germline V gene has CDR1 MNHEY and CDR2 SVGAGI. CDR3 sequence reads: CASRQLAGEGNEQFF. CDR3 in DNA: TGTGCCAGCAGGCAACTAGCGGGGGAGGGCAATGAGCAGTTCTTC.

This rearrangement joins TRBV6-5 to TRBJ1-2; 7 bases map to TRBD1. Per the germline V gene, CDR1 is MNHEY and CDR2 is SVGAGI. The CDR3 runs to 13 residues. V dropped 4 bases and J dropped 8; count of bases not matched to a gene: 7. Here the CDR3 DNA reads TGTGCCAGCAGTTTAACAGGGGCAGGCGGCTACACCTTC. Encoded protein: CASSLTGAGGYTF.

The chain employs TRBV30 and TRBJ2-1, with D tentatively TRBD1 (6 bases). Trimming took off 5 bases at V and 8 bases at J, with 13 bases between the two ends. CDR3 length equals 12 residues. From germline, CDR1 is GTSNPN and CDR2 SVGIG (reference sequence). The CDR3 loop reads CAWSEQGYEQFF. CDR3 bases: TGTGCCTGGTCCGAACAGGGATATGAGCAGTTCTTC.

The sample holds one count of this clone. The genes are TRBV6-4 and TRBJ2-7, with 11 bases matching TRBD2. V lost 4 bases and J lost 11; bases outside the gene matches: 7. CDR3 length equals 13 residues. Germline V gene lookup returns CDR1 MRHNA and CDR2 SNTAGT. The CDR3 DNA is TGTGCCAGCAGTGTCCCGGGACTAGCGGCGGAGTACTTC. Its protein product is CASSVPGLAAEYF.

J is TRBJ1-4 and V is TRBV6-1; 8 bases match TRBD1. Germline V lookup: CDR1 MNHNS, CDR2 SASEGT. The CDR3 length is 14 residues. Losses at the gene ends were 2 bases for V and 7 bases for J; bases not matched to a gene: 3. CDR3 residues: CASSESRGREKLFF. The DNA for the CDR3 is TGTGCCAGCAGTGAATCCAGGGGGCGTGAAAAACTGTTTTTT.

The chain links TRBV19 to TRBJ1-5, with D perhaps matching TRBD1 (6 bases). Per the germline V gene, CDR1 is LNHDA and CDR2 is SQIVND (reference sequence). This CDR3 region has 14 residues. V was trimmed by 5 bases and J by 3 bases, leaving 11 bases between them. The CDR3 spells CASSEQGTNQPQHF. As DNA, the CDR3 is TGTGCCAGTAGTGAACAGGGTACCAATCAGCCCCAGCATTTT.

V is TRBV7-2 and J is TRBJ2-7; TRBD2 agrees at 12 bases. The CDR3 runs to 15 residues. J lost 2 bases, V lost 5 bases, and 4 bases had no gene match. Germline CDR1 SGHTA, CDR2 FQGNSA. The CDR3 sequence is CASSVLAGGPYEQYF. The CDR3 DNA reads TGTGCCAGCAGCGTACTAGCGGGGGGACCCTACGAGCAGTACTTC.

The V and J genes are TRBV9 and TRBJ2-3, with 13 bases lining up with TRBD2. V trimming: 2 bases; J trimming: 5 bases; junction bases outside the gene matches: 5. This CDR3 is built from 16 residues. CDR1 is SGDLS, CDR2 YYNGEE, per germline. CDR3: CASSVPLAGGLDTQYF. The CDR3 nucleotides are TGTGCCAGCAGCGTGCCACTAGCGGGGGGGCTAGATACGCAGTATTTT.

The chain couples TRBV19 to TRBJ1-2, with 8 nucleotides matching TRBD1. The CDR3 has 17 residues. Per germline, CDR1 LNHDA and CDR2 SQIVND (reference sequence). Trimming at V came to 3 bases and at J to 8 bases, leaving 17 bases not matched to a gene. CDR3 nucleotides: TGTGCCAGTAGTATTTTTCCGGGACAGGTGGATAAATTGGGCTACACCTTC. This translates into CASSIFPGQVDKLGYTF. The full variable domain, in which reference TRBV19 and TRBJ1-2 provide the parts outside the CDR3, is DGGITQSPKYLFRKEGQNVTLSCEQNLNHDAMYWYRQDPGQGLRLIYYSQIVNDFQKGDIAEGYSVSREKKESFPLTVTSAQKNPTAFYLCASSIFPGQVDKLGYTFGSGTRLTVV.

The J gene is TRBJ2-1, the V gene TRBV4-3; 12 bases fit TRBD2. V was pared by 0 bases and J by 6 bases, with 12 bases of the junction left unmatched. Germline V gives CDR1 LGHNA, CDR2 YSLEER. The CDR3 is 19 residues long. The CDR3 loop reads CASSQEGGLAGRYGNEQFF. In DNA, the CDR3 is TGCGCCAGCAGCCAAGAAGGAGGACTAGCGGGGAGATACGGCAATGAGCAGTTCTTC.

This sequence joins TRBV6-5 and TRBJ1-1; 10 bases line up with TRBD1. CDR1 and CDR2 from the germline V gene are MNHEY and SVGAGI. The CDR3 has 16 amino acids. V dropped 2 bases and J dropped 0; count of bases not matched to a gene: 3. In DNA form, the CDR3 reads TGTGCCAGCAGTTACCGCGGGACAGGGGTGAACACTGAAGCTTTCTTT. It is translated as CASSYRGTGVNTEAFF.

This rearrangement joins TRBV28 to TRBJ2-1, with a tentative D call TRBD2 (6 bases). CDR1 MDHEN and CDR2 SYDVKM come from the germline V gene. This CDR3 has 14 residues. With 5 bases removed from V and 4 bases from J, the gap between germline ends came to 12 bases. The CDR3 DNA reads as TGTGCCAGCAGTGGGCAGGGAGGTTACAATGAGCAGTTCTTC. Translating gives CASSGQGGYNEQFF.

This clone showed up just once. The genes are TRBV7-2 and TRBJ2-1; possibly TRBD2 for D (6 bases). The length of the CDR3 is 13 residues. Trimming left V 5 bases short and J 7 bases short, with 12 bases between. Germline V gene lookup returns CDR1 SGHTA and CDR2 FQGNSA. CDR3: CASSPWAGNEQFF. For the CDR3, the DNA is TGTGCCAGCAGCCCCTGGGCGGGGAATGAGCAGTTCTTC.

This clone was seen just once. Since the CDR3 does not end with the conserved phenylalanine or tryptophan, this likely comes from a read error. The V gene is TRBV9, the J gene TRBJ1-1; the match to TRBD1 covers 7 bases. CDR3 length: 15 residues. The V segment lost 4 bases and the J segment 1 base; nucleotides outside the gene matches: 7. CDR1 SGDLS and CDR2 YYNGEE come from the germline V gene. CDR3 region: CASSRWTGENTEAFL. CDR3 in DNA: TGTGCCAGCAGCCGTTGGACAGGCGAGAACACTGAAGCTTTCCTT.

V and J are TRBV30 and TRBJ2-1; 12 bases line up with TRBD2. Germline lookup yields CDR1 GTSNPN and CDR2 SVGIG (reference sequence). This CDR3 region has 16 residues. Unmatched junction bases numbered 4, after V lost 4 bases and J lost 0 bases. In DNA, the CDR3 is TGTGCCTGGACTAGCGGGGGGGCCGACTCCTACAATGAGCAGTTCTTC. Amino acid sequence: CAWTSGGADSYNEQFF.

CDR3 sequence reads: CASSEAHGGNADTQYF. CDR3 sequence (DNA): TGTGCCAGCAGTGAAGCGCACGGGGGGAACGCAGATACGCAGTATTTT. V and J are TRBV6-1 and TRBJ2-3; 7 bases agree with TRBD2. This CDR3 spans 16 amino acids. The V gene end was trimmed by 0 bases and the J gene end by 4 bases; junction bases not matched to a gene: 7. Germline V gene data show CDR1 as MNHNS and CDR2 as SASEGT.

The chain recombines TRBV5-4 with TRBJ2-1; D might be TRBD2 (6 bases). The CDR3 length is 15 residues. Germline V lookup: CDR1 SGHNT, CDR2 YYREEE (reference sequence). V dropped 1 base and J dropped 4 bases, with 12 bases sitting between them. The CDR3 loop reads CASSLRGGVYNEQFF. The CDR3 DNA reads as TGTGCCAGCAGCTTGAGAGGCGGGGTATACAATGAGCAGTTCTTC.

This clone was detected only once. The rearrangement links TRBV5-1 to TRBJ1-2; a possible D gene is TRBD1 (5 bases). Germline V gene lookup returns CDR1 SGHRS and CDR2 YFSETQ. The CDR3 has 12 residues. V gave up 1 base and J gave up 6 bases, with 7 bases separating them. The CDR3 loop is CASSLSRDGYTF. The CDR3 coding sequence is TGCGCCAGCAGCTTGTCCAGGGATGGCTACACCTTC.

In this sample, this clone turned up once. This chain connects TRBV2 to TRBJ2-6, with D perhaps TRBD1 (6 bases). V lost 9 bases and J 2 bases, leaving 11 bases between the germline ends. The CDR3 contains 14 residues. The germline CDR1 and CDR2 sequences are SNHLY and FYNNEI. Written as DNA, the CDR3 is TGTGCCAGTCTCCGGACAGCTGGGGCCAACGTCCTGACTTTC. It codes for CASLRTAGANVLTF.